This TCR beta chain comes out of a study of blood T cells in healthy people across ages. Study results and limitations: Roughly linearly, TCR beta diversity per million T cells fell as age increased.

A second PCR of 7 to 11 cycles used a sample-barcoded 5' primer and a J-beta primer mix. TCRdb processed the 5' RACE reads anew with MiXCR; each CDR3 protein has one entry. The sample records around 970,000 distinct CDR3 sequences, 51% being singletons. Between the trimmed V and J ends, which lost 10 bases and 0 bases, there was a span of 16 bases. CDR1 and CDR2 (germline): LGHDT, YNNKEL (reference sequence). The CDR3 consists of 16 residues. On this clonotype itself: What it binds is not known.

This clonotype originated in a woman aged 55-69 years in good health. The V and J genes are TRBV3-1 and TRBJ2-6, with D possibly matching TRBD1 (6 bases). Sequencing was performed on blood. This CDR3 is CAIAHTGSSGANVLTF. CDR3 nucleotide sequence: TGTGCCATCGCGCATACAGGGAGCTCTGGGGCCAACGTCCTGACTTTC.